This T cell receptor beta chain is drawn from a study of shared clonotypes between healthy human individuals. About the research overall: Researchers assigned three CD4 naive, three CD4 memory, two CD8 naive and one CD8 memory plate to each donor. Points from the study as a whole: Among donors, the sharing of clonotypes was expected to be influenced by sequencing depth.

The CDR3 loop spans 13 amino acids. Trimming removed 0 bases at V and 9 bases at J, with 12 bases between. Germline CDR1 and CDR2: LGHNA and YSLEER. This table comes from immunoSEQ multiplex PCR, and its TCRdb copy is limited to in-frame clones, with some not included. This sample carries about 1.1 million clones, 75% to 85% of them seen once, and the ten largest clones take around 0.61%. As regards this clone: Antigen specificity is unknown.

Naive CD4+ cells were CD45RA-selected; the remaining cells were memory. The sequence was obtained from a man aged 18 to 29 in good health. Some clones in this sample may be carry-over from other donors' samples. Sequences were obtained from memory CD4+ T cells from PBMCs. Subset indicated: CD45RA-negative fraction. The chain has TRBV4-3 and TRBJ2-7; no clear D gene. The CDR3 region is CASSQDDKQSQYF. The CDR3 region has the DNA TGCGCCAGCAGCCAAGATGACAAGCAATCGCAGTACTTC.